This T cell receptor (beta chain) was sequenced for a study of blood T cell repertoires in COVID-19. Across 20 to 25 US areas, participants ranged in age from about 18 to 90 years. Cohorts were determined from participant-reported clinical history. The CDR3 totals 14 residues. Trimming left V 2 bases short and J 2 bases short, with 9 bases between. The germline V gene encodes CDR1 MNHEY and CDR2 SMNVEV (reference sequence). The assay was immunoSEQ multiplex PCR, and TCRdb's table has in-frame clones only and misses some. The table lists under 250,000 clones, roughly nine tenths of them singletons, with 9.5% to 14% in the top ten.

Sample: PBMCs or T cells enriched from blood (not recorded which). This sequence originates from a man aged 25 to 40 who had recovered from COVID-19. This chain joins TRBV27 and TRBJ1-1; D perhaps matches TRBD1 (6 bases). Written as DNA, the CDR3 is TGTGCCAGCAGTTTACGGGGGGCAAACACTGAAGCTTTCTTT. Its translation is CASSLRGANTEAFF.